Presented here are 25 T cell receptor beta chains from one specimen sequenced in a study of T cell clones after liver transplantation. Sequencing was performed with immunoSEQ multiplex PCR; in TCRdb, only in-frame clones are kept and a portion is missing. The data show tens of thousands of clones, with less than 85% seen just once and around 7.8% held by the top ten. The starting material was CD4+ T cells from blood, obtained before liver transplant. The receptor set was obtained from a human donor who received a liver transplant.

This clone was counted between two and nine times. The chain combines TRBV5-1 with TRBJ1-6; TRBD1 aligns across 8 bases. The germline CDR1 and CDR2 sequences are SGHRS and YFSETQ. This CDR3 is built from 15 residues. Trimming cost V 0 bases and J 9 bases; bases outside gene matches: 5. CDR3 sequence (DNA): TGCGCCAGCAGCTTGGCGGTACAGGGGGGTTCACCCCTCCACTTT. Protein: CASSLAVQGGSPLHF.

V and J are TRBV23-1 and TRBJ2-3; weak D call: TRBD2 (5 bases). TRBV23-1 is recorded as an ORF, its role being uncertain. CDR3 length: 15 residues. Trimming took off 0 bases at V and 9 bases at J, with 16 bases between the two ends. CDR3 nucleotide sequence: TGCGCCAGCAGTCAATCAGGGCGAGGGCCTACCACGCAGTATTTT. This sequence encodes CASSQSGRGPTTQYF.

The CDR3 reads CASSDTSDNSYEQYF. In DNA form, the CDR3 reads TGTGCCAGCAGTGACACTAGCGATAACTCCTACGAGCAGTACTTC. This chain connects TRBV2 to TRBJ2-7; TRBD2 agrees at 7 bases. The V gene's germline CDR1 is SNHLY and CDR2 FYNNEI. V shed 3 bases, J shed 0 bases, and the junction held 5 bases outside the gene matches. The CDR3 totals 15 residues.

In this sample, this clone turned up a few times. The chain carries TRBV6-1 and TRBJ1-3; D unresolved. CDR3 length: 15 amino acids. The V end lost 4 bases, the J end lost 1 base, and 11 bases lay between the germline ends. The germline CDR1 and CDR2 sequences are MNHNS and SASEGT. The CDR3 nucleotides read TGTGCCAGCAGTGCCGGCAGGACTTCTGGAAACACCATATATTTT. It encodes CASSAGRTSGNTIYF.

This clone appeared once. The chain couples TRBV10-3 to TRBJ1-2; a possible D gene is TRBD1 (5 bases). V gave up 4 bases and J gave up 0 bases, with 9 bases separating them. Germline loops: CDR1 ENHRY, CDR2 SYGVKD. CDR3 length: 14 residues. The DNA for the CDR3 is TGTGCCATCAGTGTTCGACAGACTAACTATGGCTACACCTTC. This translates into CAISVRQTNYGYTF.

This clone has only a few counts. The genes are TRBV19 and TRBJ2-7, with D unresolved. The CDR3 extends over 14 amino acids. CDR1 is LNHDA and CDR2 is SQIVND in the germline V gene (reference sequence). Trimming shortened V by 2 bases and J by 3 bases, and 11 bases separated the two germline ends. The CDR3 here is CASSITVGSYEQYF. CDR3 DNA sequence: TGTGCCAGTAGTATAACGGTCGGTAGCTACGAGCAGTACTTC. The variable domain in full, completed from reference TRBV19 and TRBJ2-7, reads DGGITQSPKYLFRKEGQNVTLSCEQNLNHDAMYWYRQDPGQGLRLIYYSQIVNDFQKGDIAEGYSVSREKKESFPLTVTSAQKNPTAFYLCASSITVGSYEQYFGPGTRLTVT.

This rearrangement joins TRBV5-4 to TRBJ1-1, with 9 bases that match TRBD1. The CDR3 consists of 14 residues. Losses at the gene ends were 4 bases for V and 4 bases for J; bases not matched to a gene: 5. Germline V lookup: CDR1 SGHNT, CDR2 YYREEE (reference sequence). For the CDR3, the DNA is TGTGCCAGCAGCGCCGGACAGGGGACCACTGAAGCTTTCTTT. It specifies CASSAGQGTTEAFF.

The chain uses TRBV4-1 and TRBJ2-7, with a tentative D call TRBD1 (6 bases). V dropped 5 bases and J dropped 0 bases, with 11 bases sitting between them. The CDR3 consists of 14 residues. Germline lookup yields CDR1 MGHRA and CDR2 YSYEKL. The CDR3 DNA reads as TGCGCCAGCAGCTTCCACAGGGACTCCTACGAGCAGTACTTC. It translates to CASSFHRDSYEQYF.

The chain combines TRBV5-1 with TRBJ2-2; D not resolved. The CDR3 is made up of 17 amino acids. Trimming took off 0 bases at V and 5 bases at J, with 17 bases between the two ends. Germline V gene lookup returns CDR1 SGHRS and CDR2 YFSETQ. In nucleotides, the CDR3 is TGCGCCAGCAGCTTGGAAACCGCATCACTCAATACCGGGGAGCTGTTTTTT. It specifies CASSLETASLNTGELFF. The variable domain in full, with the rest retrieved from reference TRBV5-1 and TRBJ2-2, is KAGVTQTPRYLIKTRGQQVTLSCSPISGHRSVSWYQQTPGQGLQFLFEYFSETQRNKGNFPGRFSGRQFSNSRSEMNVSTLELGDSALYLCASSLETASLNTGELFFGEGSRLTVL.

V and J are TRBV6-5 and TRBJ1-5; no clear D gene. Germline CDR1 MNHEY, CDR2 SVGAGI. This CDR3 contains 14 residues. Trimming shortened V by 6 bases and J by 13 bases, and 22 bases separated the two germline ends. CDR3 protein: CASSSGRVLGFQHF. CDR3 DNA sequence: TGTGCCAGCAGCTCTGGTAGGGTCCTTGGGTTTCAGCATTTT.

The chain couples TRBV9 to TRBJ2-2, with D unresolved. Germline assignment: CDR1 SGDLS and CDR2 YYNGEE. CDR3 size: 14 residues. V lost 0 bases to trimming and J lost 2 bases, with 5 bases between them. The CDR3 DNA reads as TGTGCCAGCAGCGTAGGACAAAACACCGGGGAGCTGTTTTTT. As protein: CASSVGQNTGELFF.

The chain carries TRBV27 and TRBJ2-1; TRBD1 aligns across 7 bases. Germline V gives CDR1 MNHEY, CDR2 SMNVEV (reference sequence). Trimming at V came to 5 bases and at J to 2 bases, leaving 3 bases not matched to a gene. CDR3 size: 14 residues. For the CDR3, the DNA is TGTGCCAGCAGTGACAGGGCCGCCTACAATGAGCAGTTCTTC. Residues: CASSDRAAYNEQFF.

The V gene is TRBV5-1, the J gene TRBJ2-3; TRBD1 agrees at 7 bases. Germline CDR1 reads SGHRS; CDR2 reads YFSETQ. Losses at the gene ends were 4 bases for V and 4 bases for J; bases not matched to a gene: 3. This CDR3 has 13 amino acids. The CDR3 sequence: CASSTGVPDTQYF. The CDR3 nucleotides are TGCGCCAGCAGCACAGGGGTTCCAGATACGCAGTATTTT.

This clone was observed a few times. The chain has TRBV2 and TRBJ2-3; 11 nucleotides align to TRBD1. The CDR3 is made up of 16 amino acids. The ends lost 4 bases at V and 6 bases at J; junction bases unmatched: 9. Germline lookup yields CDR1 SNHLY and CDR2 FYNNEI. The CDR3 spells CASSASGTGGMDTQYF. Written as DNA, the CDR3 is TGTGCCAGCAGTGCATCCGGGACAGGGGGAATGGATACGCAGTATTTT.

The gene calls are TRBV5-4 and TRBJ1-2, with 12 bases fitting TRBD1. The V gene's germline CDR1 is SGHNT and CDR2 YYREEE (reference sequence). This CDR3 is built from 17 residues. J lost 7 bases, V lost 2 bases, and 12 bases had no gene match. The CDR3 is CASSFAGTGGAIGGYTF. The CDR3 DNA reads as TGTGCCAGCAGCTTTGCCGGGACAGGGGGCGCGATTGGTGGCTACACCTTC.

The chain combines TRBV29-1 with TRBJ2-7; D tentatively reads TRBD1 or TRBD2 (6 bases each). There are 15 residues in the CDR3. Germline V gene data show CDR1 as SQVTM and CDR2 as ANQGSEA. Trimming took 3 bases from V and 6 from J, leaving 21 bases between them. CDR3 nucleotide sequence: TGCAGCGTTGATACCGGGGGCGGCTCCCTCTCCGAGCAGTACTTC. Its translation: CSVDTGGGSLSEQYF.

The rearrangement uses TRBV11-2 and TRBJ2-1; TRBD2 agrees at 8 bases. Germline values: CDR1 SGHAT, CDR2 FQNNGV. V trimming: 3 bases; J trimming: 5 bases; junction bases outside the gene matches: 6. The CDR3 spans 15 residues. Here the CDR3 DNA reads TGTGCCAGCAGCTTGTGGGTAGCGGGGAACAATGAGCAGTTCTTC. Its protein product is CASSLWVAGNNEQFF.

The gene calls are TRBV18 and TRBJ2-7; tentatively, D is TRBD1 or TRBD2 (7 bases each). With 5 bases removed from V and 2 bases from J, the gap between germline ends came to 13 bases. Germline lookup yields CDR1 KGHSH and CDR2 LQKENI. CDR3 size: 14 residues. CDR3 sequence: CASSSQGGAYEQYF. The CDR3 DNA reads TGTGCCAGCTCATCGCAGGGGGGGGCCTACGAGCAGTACTTC.

CDR3 loop: CASSPGQGAYEQYF. The CDR3 DNA reads TGTGCCAGCAGCCCGGGACAGGGGGCCTACGAGCAGTACTTC. The V call is TRBV5-4, the J call TRBJ2-7, with 11 bases fitting TRBD1. The CDR3 runs 14 residues. Germline assignment: CDR1 SGHNT and CDR2 YYREEE (reference sequence). V lost 4 bases to trimming and J lost 2 bases; unmatched junction nucleotides: 2.

The chain joins TRBV7-2 to TRBJ2-7, with D unresolved. V was pared by 6 bases and J by 0 bases, with 9 bases between. Germline CDR1 is SGHTA and CDR2 is FQGNSA. The CDR3 consists of 13 residues. The CDR3: CASSGWSSYEQYF. In nucleotides, the CDR3 is TGTGCCAGCAGTGGGTGGAGCTCCTACGAGCAGTACTTC. The full variable domain, in which reference TRBV7-2 and TRBJ2-7 provide the parts outside the CDR3, is GAGVSQSPSNKVTEKGKDVELRCDPISGHTALYWYRQSLGQGLEFLIYFQGNSAPDKSGLPSDRFSAERTGGSVSTLTIQRTQQEDSAVYLCASSGWSSYEQYFGPGTRLTVT.

Concerning this clone: Other DNA sequences in this sample translate to the same CDR3. The V and J genes are TRBV4-3 and TRBJ1-1, with 7 nucleotides matching TRBD1. Looked up from germline, CDR1 is LGHNA and CDR2 is YSLEER. The CDR3 extends over 15 amino acids. V was clipped by 0 bases and J by 1 base; unmatched bases: 2. CDR3 loop: CASSQEGTENTEAFF. DNA for the CDR3: TGCGCCAGCAGCCAAGAAGGGACAGAGAACACTGAAGCTTTCTTT.

The chain carries TRBV6-6 and TRBJ1-3, with D maybe TRBD1 (5 bases). V was shortened by 2 bases and J by 0 bases, with 5 bases between the two germline ends. CDR1 MNHNY and CDR2 SVGAGI come from the germline V gene (reference sequence). There are 14 residues in the CDR3. The CDR3 is CASSYGGSGNTIYF. CDR3 bases: TGTGCCAGCAGTTACGGGGGCTCTGGAAACACCATATATTTT.

The rearrangement uses TRBV7-9 and TRBJ2-2; 7 bases map to TRBD1. Germline values: CDR1 SEHNR, CDR2 FQNEAQ (reference sequence). V trimming: 1 base; J trimming: 1 base; junction bases outside the gene matches: 0. CDR3 size: 15 residues. CDR3 region: CASSLGDRNTGELFF. The CDR3 DNA reads as TGTGCCAGCAGCTTAGGGGACAGGAACACCGGGGAGCTGTTTTTT.

The V gene is TRBV25-1, the J gene TRBJ2-7, with D possibly TRBD1 on 5 matching bases. The CDR3 is made up of 14 amino acids. V lost 2 bases, J lost 2 bases, and 10 bases lay in between. The germline CDR1 and CDR2 sequences are MGHDK and SYGVNS. CDR3 sequence (DNA): TGTGCCAGCAGTGAAGATCAGGGAACCTACGAGCAGTACTTC. The encoded protein is CASSEDQGTYEQYF.

V and J are TRBV6-5 and TRBJ1-1; D not certain. Germline lookup yields CDR1 MNHEY and CDR2 SVGAGI. CDR3 length: 13 residues. The ends were cut back, 2 bases at V and 1 base at J, with 5 bases in the middle. This chain's CDR3 is CASSYERNTEAFF. The DNA of the CDR3 is TGTGCCAGCAGTTACGAACGGAACACTGAAGCTTTCTTT.